The 8 T cell receptor beta chains below come from one sample, sequenced in a study of T cells after yellow fever vaccination. One entry per CDR3 protein, called by TCRdb with MiXCR from the 5' RACE reads. The sample includes 45,000 to 65,000 distinct CDR3 sequences, 6.6% of them seen just once. Sample: CD8+ T cells not binding an NS4B(214-222) dextramer, sorted from PBMCs, taken about 41 days after the first yellow fever vaccination. All receptors come from a man between 18 and 35 years old who received the YFV17D yellow fever vaccine.

The chain has TRBV5-6 and TRBJ2-7; either TRBD1 or TRBD2 may supply D (7 bases each). The germline V and J ends were trimmed by 3 bases and 0 bases, with 13 bases remaining between them. Looked up from germline, CDR1 is SGHDT and CDR2 is YYEEEE. The CDR3 has 15 amino acids. The CDR3 sequence: CASSWGGDSSYEQYV. CDR3 bases: TGTGCCAGCAGCTGGGGGGGGGACAGCTCCTACGAGCAGTACGTC.

A note on this clonotype: A read error is possible here, since a much larger clone lies one base away. The CDR3 sequence is CASSPQDLAPTYEQYF. The CDR3 DNA reads TGTGCCAGCAGCCCCCAAGATCTAGCGCCCACCTACGAGCAGTACTTC. The chain employs TRBV7-9 and TRBJ2-7; perhaps TRBD2 as D (6 bases). The germline CDR1 and CDR2 sequences are SEHNR and FQNEAQ (reference sequence). The CDR3 is made up of 16 amino acids. Trimming pared 5 bases from V and 2 bases from J, leaving 19 bases between.

This chain uses TRBV4-3 with TRBJ2-4; a weak D match, TRBD1 (6 bases). CDR1 and CDR2 (germline): LGHNA, YSLEER. CDR3 length: 16 amino acids. V dropped 0 bases and J dropped 2 bases, with 11 bases sitting between them. The CDR3 loop reads CASSQESQGTKNIQYF. Here the CDR3 DNA reads TGCGCCAGCAGCCAAGAATCGCAGGGGACCAAAAACATTCAGTACTTC.

In its sample, this clonotype was seen a few times. This chain uses TRBV9 with TRBJ2-5, with TRBD2 matching 8 bases. J lost 5 bases, V lost 0 bases, and 9 bases had no gene match. The CDR3 contains 16 residues. Germline CDR1 and CDR2: SGDLS and YYNGEE. The CDR3 DNA sequence: TGTGCCAGCAGCGTAGGCACCGGGACTAGACGGGAGACCCAGTACTTC. Its translation is CASSVGTGTRRETQYF.

This chain uses TRBV7-2 with TRBJ1-1; TRBD1 is a possible D gene (5 bases). The CDR3 is 14 residues long. V was pared by 4 bases and J by 11 bases, with 20 bases between. CDR1 and CDR2 (germline): SGHTA, FQGNSA. CDR3 bases: TGTGCCAGCAGCTCATACCCTCAGGGCCTTGGGGCTTTCTTT. This sequence encodes CASSSYPQGLGAFF.

V usage is TRBV15 and J usage is TRBJ2-4; D is uncertain. The CDR3 covers 11 residues. Per germline, CDR1 LNHNV and CDR2 YYDKDF (reference sequence). V lost 3 bases to trimming and J lost 8 bases, with 5 bases between them. Written as DNA, the CDR3 is TGTGCCACCAGCAGTGGAGACATTCAGTACTTC. It codes for CATSSGDIQYF.

This clonotype has just a few counts. The gene calls are TRBV12-3 or TRBV12-4 and TRBJ2-1; D remains unclear. The CDR3 totals 13 residues. V was shortened by 2 bases and J by 5 bases, with 7 bases between the two germline ends. CDR3 residues: CASSLYINNEQFF. The CDR3 DNA follows: TGTGCCAGCAGTTTATATATCAACAATGAGCAGTTCTTC.

The sample holds a few counts of this clonotype. V usage is TRBV4-3 and J usage is TRBJ1-2, with D unclear. This CDR3 spans 15 amino acids. Deletions cut 0 bases from V and 4 bases from J, with 12 bases between. Per the germline V gene, CDR1 is LGHNA and CDR2 is YSLEER. CDR3 region: CASSQEARTLYGYTF. The CDR3 DNA follows: TGCGCCAGCAGCCAAGAGGCGAGGACGCTCTATGGCTACACCTTC.